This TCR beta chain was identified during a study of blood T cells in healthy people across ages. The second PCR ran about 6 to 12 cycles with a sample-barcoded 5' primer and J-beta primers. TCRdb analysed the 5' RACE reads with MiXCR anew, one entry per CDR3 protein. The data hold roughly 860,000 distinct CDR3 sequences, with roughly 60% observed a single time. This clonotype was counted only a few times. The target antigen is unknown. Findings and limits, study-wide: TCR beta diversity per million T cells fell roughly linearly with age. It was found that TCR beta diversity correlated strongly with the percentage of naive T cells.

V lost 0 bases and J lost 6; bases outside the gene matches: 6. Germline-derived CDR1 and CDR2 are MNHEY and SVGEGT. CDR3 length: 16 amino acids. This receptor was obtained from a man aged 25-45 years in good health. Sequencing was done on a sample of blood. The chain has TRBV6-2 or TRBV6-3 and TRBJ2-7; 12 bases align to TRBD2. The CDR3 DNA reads TGTGCCAGCAGTTACTCCCTAGCGGGGGGGCATCGCGAGCAGTACTTC. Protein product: CASSYSLAGGHREQYF.